This paragraph reports one T cell receptor (beta chain). Trimming pared 1 base from V and 5 bases from J, leaving 11 bases between. CDR1 SGHVS and CDR2 FNYEAQ come from the germline V gene. The CDR3 sequence is 14 residues long. This sample is drawn from a study of CD8 T cells in ankylosing spondylitis. Library preparation for TCR beta used quantitative 5'-RACE with molecular barcodes. Using its own MiXCR run on the 5' RACE reads, TCRdb lists one record per CDR3 protein. The sample has roughly 140,000 distinct CDR3 sequences; roughly 44% are singletons. The sequenced material came from synovial fluid, either unsorted or a sorted T cell fraction (not recorded which). This chain links TRBV7-6 with TRBJ1-2, with no clear D. The TCR comes from a male donor with ankylosing spondylitis. CDR3 loop: CASSLEVAMYGYTF. The CDR3 nucleotides are TGTGCCAGCAGCTTAGAAGTAGCAATGTATGGCTACACCTTC. Full variable domain (missing parts from reference TRBV7-6 and TRBJ1-2): GAGVSQSPRYKVTKRGQDVALRCDPISGHVSLYWYRQALGQGPEFLTYFNYEAQQDKSGLPNDRFSAERPEGSISTLTIQRTEQRDSAMYRCASSLEVAMYGYTFGSGTRLTVV.